The rows below give T cell receptor beta chains drawn from one sample of a study of graft-versus-host responses after intestinal transplantation. These receptors lack a known antigen. The protocol was immunoSEQ multiplex PCR, while the TCRdb copy is restricted to in-frame clones and leaves out a portion. Among more than 95,000 clones, roughly 84% were seen once, and the ten largest hold about 1%. The sequences come from unstimulated CD4+ T cells sorted from spleen or lymph node cells, collected before intestinal transplant. The origin of the receptors is a human donor who received an intestinal transplant. The CDR3 runs from the conserved cysteine through the conserved F or W. The order of the fields is clone size, J gene, D gene, V gene, CDR3 DNA, CDR3 protein. D genes are given only for firm matches. Some rows have no size entry. The others give once, few or many, or a class for an expanded clone.

>NA|TRBJ1-2|TRBD1|TRBV6-4
TGTGCCAGCAGTGCAACATGGGGACAGGGGGTCCCGAACTATGGCTACACCTTC
CASSATWGQGVPNYGYTF
>NA|TRBJ1-6|NA|TRBV9
TGTGCCAGCAGCCCCGCCCCCTATAATTCACCCCTCCACTTT
CASSPAPYNSPLHF
>NA|TRBJ1-1|NA|TRBV2
TGTGCCAGCAGTGGGGTGGGGGACACTGAAGCTTTCTTT
CASSGVGDTEAFF
>NA|TRBJ1-3|NA|TRBV5-1
TGCGCCAGCAGCTTGGGAGGGCGAGGAAACACCATATATTTT
CASSLGGRGNTIYF
>NA|TRBJ1-1|NA|TRBV7-9
TGTGCCAGCAGCTTAGGGACGGGGGCCATGAACACTGAAGCTTTCTTT
CASSLGTGAMNTEAFF
>NA|TRBJ2-1|NA|TRBV7-2
TGTGCCAGCTCCCGGGCGGACTACCACTACAATGAGCAGTTCTTC
CASSRADYHYNEQFF
>once|TRBJ1-5|TRBD1|TRBV5-6
TGTGCCAGCAGCTTATCCAGGGGGAATCAGCCCCAGCATTTT
CASSLSRGNQPQHF
>few|TRBJ2-7|NA|TRBV7-2
TGTGCCAGCAGCTTAACTGGGGGCTACGAGCAGTACTTC
CASSLTGGYEQYF
>NA|TRBJ1-3|TRBD1|TRBV6-6
TGTGCCAGCAGTTACGGACCCCAGGGGGGCGGAAACACCATATATTTT
CASSYGPQGGGNTIYF
>NA|TRBJ1-3|NA|TRBV2
TGTGCCAGGCAGGGAGGCCTCTCTGGAAACACCATATATTTT
CARQGGLSGNTIYF
>NA|TRBJ1-2|NA|TRBV5-1
TGCGCCAGCAGGGACCGGGGGCTGGCTAGGGACGGCTACACCTTC
CASRDRGLARDGYTF
>NA|TRBJ2-5|TRBD1|TRBV19
TGTGCCAGTAGTCAGGACAGGGAAGAGACCCAGTACTTC
CASSQDREETQYF
>NA|TRBJ1-2|TRBD1|TRBV6-1
TGTGCCAGCAGCTTGGTGGGCAGGGGGAACTATGGCTACACCTTC
CASSLVGRGNYGYTF
>NA|TRBJ2-3|TRBD1|TRBV11-2
TGTGCCAGCAGCTACAGGGGGGATACGCAGTATTTT
CASSYRGDTQYF
>NA|TRBJ2-1|NA|TRBV6-6
TGTGCCAGCAGTCTCCAATTAGGCCCCTCCTACAATGAGCAGTTCTTC
CASSLQLGPSYNEQFF
>NA|TRBJ2-3|NA|TRBV6-1
TGTGCCAGCTCCCCTTATTTTACAGATACGCAGTATTTT
CASSPYFTDTQYF
>NA|TRBJ1-6|NA|TRBV21-1
TGTGCCAGCAGCAAAGAAAGCCGACAGGGCTGGAATTCACCCCTCCACTTT
CASSKESRQGWNSPLHF
>NA|TRBJ1-2|TRBD1|TRBV6-1
TGTGCCAGCCCTGACGGACAGGGGGCGAATGGCTACACCTTC
CASPDGQGANGYTF
>few|TRBJ2-1|NA|TRBV6-5
TGTGCCAGCAGTTACTCCCCGGAGCTCAGTAATGAGCAGTTCTTC
CASSYSPELSNEQFF
>NA|TRBJ2-5|NA|TRBV10-2
TGCGCCAGCACCCCGGGCCCCCAAGGGACCCAGTACTTC
CASTPGPQGTQYF
>NA|TRBJ2-3|NA|TRBV29-1
TGCAGCGTTGATCGGATAAACACAGATACGCAGTATTTT
CSVDRINTDTQYF
>NA|TRBJ1-1|NA|TRBV5-4
TGTGCCAGCAGCTTGGGTGGGAACACTGAAGCTTTCTTT
CASSLGGNTEAFF
>NA|TRBJ1-5|NA|TRBV7-9
TGTGCCAGCACTGGATTTTACGGTCAGCCCCAGCATTTT
CASTGFYGQPQHF
>NA|TRBJ1-1|NA|TRBV6-5
TGTGCCAGCAGTTACTCGTACCGGGGGACTGAAGCTTTCTTT
CASSYSYRGTEAFF
>NA|TRBJ2-2|NA|TRBV7-3
TGTGCCAGCAGCCTTCAATCCACCGGGGAGCTGTTTTTT
CASSLQSTGELFF
>NA|TRBJ2-2|TRBD1|TRBV6-6
TGTGCCAGCAGTGACTCCGGGACAGGGACCGGGGAGCTGTTTTTT
CASSDSGTGTGELFF